This T cell receptor (beta chain) emerged from a study of blood T cell repertoires in COVID-19. About the study: Samples taken during acute and convalescent COVID-19 were collected in the United States, Italy and Spain. Sources were T cells, B-cell-depleted T cells, or PBMCs; the material itself was cDNA or gDNA.

This clone has only a few counts. Germline values: CDR1 SGHAT, CDR2 FQDESV (reference sequence). Trimming removed 5 bases at V and 4 bases at J, with 16 bases between. The CDR3 contains 15 residues. Original processing methods: Amplification of reference gene primers provided the estimated nucleated cell counts. Assay used: immunoSEQ multiplex PCR; TCRdb lists only in-frame clones, some missing. That table gives V, J and clone size, and the DNA gave D and trimming. The data show 300,000 to 350,000 clones, approximately 86% seen once. Sequences were obtained from peripheral blood. V gene TRBV11-1 combines with J gene TRBJ2-3; weak D call: TRBD2 (6 bases). The TCR sequence derives from a young man with active or convalescent COVID-19. The CDR3 reads CASSPRGEASDTQYF. As DNA, the CDR3 is TGTGCCAGCAGCCCACGTGGGGAGGCTTCAGATACGCAGTATTTT.